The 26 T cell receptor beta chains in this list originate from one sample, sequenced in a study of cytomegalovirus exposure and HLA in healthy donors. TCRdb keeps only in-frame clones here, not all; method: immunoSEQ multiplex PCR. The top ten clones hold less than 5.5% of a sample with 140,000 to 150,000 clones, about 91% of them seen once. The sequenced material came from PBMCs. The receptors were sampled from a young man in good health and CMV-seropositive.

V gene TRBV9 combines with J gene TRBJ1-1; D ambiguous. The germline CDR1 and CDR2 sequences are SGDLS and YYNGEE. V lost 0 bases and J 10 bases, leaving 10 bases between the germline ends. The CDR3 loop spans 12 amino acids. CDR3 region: CASSVEPSSAFF. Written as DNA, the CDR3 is TGTGCCAGCAGCGTAGAACCCAGTTCAGCTTTCTTT.

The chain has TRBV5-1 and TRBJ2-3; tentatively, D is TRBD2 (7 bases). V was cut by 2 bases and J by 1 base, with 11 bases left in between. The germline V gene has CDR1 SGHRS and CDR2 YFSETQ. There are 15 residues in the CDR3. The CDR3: CASSFGGPRTDTQYF. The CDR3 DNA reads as TGCGCCAGCAGCTTCGGGGGGCCTCGCACAGATACGCAGTATTTT.

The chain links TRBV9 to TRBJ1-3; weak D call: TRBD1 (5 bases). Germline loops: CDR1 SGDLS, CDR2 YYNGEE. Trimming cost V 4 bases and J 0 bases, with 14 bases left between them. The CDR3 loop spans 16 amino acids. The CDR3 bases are TGTGCCAGCAGCTCGGGGGGAGCCAACTCTGGAAACACCATATATTTT. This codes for CASSSGGANSGNTIYF.

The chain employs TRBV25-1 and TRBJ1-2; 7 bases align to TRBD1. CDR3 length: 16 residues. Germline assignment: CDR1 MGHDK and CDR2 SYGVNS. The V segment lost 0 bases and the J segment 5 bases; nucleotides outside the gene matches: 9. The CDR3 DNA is TGTGCCAGCAGTGAATACGGACAGGCCAAGGGATATGGCTACACCTTC. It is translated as CASSEYGQAKGYGYTF.

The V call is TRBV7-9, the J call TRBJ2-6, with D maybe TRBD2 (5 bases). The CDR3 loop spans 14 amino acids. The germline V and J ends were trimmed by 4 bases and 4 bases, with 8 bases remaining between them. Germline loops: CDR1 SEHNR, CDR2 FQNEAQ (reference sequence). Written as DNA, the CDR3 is TGTGCCAGCAGCTCTAGCTCCGGGGCCAACGTCCTGACTTTC. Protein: CASSSSSGANVLTF.

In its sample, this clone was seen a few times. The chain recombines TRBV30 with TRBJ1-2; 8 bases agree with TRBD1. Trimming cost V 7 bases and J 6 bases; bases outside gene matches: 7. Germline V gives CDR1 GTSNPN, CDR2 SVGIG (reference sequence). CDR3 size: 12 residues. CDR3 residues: CAFNQGADGYTF. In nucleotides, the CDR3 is TGTGCCTTCAATCAGGGGGCTGATGGCTACACCTTC.

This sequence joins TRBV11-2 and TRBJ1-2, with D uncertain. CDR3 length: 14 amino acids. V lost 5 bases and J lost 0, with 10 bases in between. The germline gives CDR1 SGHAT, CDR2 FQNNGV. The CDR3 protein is CASSMTRSNYGYTF. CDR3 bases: TGTGCCAGCAGCATGACACGCTCTAACTATGGCTACACCTTC.

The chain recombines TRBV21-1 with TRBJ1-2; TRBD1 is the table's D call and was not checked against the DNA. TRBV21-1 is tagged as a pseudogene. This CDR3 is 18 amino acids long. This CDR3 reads CASSLRTGVLCPTNGYTF. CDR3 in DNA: TGTGCCAGCAGCTTACGGACAGGCGTTTTATGCCCCACCAATGGCTACACCTTC.

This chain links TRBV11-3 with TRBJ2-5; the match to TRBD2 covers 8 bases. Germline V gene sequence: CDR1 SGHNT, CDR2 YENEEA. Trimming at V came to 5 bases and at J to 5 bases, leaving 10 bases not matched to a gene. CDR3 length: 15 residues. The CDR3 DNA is TGTGCCAGCAGCCGGGGGAGGACTAGCCGGGAGACCCAGTACTTC. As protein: CASSRGRTSRETQYF.

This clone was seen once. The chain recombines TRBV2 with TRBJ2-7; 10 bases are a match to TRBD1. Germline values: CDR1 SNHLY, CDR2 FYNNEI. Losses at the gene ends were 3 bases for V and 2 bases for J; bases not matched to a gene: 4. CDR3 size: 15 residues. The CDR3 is CASSDGQGVPYEQYF. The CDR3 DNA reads TGTGCCAGCAGTGATGGACAGGGGGTTCCCTACGAGCAGTACTTC.

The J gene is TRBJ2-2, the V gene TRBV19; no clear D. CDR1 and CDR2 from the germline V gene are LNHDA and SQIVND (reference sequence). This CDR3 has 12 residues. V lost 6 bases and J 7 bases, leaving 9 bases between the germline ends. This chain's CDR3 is CASSLPGGELFF. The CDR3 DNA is TGTGCCAGTAGCCTCCCGGGCGGGGAGCTGTTTTTT.

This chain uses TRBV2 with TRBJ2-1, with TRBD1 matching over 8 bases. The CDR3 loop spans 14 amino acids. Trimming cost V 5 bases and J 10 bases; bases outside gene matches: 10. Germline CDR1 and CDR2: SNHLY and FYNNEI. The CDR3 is CASSRTGKGSEQFF. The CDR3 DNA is TGTGCCAGCAGTAGGACAGGGAAAGGGTCCGAGCAGTTCTTC.

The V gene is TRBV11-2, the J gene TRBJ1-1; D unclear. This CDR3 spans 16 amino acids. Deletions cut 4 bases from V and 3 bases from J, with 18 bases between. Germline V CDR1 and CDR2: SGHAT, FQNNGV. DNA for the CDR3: TGTGCCAGCAGCTCGACCTTACGGCTACAGTACACTGAAGCTTTCTTT. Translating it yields CASSSTLRLQYTEAFF.

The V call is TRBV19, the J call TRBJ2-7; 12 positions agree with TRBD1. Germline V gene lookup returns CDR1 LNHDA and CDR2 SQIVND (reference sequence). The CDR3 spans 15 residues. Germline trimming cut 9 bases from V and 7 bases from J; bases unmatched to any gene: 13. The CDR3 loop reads CASTSPGTGGEEQYF. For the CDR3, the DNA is TGTGCCAGCACCTCCCCCGGGACAGGGGGCGAAGAGCAGTACTTC.

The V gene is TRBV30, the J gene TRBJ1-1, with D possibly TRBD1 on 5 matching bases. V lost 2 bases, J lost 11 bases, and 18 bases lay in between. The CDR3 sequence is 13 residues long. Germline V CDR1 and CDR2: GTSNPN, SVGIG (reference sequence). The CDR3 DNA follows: TGTGCCTGGAGTCGAACGGGGGTGCCCAAGGCTTTCTTT. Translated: CAWSRTGVPKAFF.

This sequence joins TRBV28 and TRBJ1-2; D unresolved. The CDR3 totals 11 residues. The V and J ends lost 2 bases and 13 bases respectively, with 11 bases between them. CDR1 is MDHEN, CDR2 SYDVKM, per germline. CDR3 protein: CASSLKYFCTF. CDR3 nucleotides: TGTGCCAGCAGTTTAAAGTACTTTTGCACCTTC.

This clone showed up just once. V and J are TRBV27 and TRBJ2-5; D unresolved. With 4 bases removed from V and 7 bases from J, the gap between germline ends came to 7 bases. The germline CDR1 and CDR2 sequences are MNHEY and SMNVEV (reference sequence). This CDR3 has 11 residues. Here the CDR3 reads CASSSGATQYF. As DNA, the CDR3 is TGTGCCAGCAGTTCGGGTGCGACCCAGTACTTC.

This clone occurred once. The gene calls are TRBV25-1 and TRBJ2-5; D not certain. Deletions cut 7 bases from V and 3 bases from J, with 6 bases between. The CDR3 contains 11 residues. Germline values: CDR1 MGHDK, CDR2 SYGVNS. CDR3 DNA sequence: TGTGCCAGCACCGTTAAAGAGACCCAGTACTTC. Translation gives CASTVKETQYF.

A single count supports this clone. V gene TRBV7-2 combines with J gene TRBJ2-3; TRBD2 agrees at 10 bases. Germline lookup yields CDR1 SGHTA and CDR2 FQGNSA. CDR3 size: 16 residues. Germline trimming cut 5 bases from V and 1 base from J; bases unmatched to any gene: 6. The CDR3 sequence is CASSAGGTSGTDTQYF. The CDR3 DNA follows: TGTGCCAGCAGCGCTGGGGGGACTAGCGGCACAGATACGCAGTATTTT. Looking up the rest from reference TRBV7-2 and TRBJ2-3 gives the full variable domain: GAGVSQSPSNKVTEKGKDVELRCDPISGHTALYWYRQSLGQGLEFLIYFQGNSAPDKSGLPSDRFSAERTGGSVSTLTIQRTQQEDSAVYLCASSAGGTSGTDTQYFGPGTRLTVL.

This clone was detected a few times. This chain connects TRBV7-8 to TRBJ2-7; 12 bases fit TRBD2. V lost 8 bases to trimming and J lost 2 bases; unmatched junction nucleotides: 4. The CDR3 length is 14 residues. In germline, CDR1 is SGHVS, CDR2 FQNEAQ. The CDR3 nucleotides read TGTGCCAGCGGCAGACTAGCGGGAGCCTACGAGCAGTACTTC. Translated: CASGRLAGAYEQYF.

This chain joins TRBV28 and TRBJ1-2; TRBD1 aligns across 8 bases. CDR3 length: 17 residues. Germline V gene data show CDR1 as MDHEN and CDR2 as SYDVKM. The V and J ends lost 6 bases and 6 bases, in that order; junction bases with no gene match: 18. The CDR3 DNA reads TGTGCCAGCAGCCTCATCCCCGGACAGGGCGGTAGAGATGGCTACACCTTC. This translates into CASSLIPGQGGRDGYTF.

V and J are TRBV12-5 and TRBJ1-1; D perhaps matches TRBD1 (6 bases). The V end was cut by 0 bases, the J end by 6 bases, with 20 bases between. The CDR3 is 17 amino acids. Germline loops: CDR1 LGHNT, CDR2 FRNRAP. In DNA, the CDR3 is TGTGCTAGTGGTTTGGTAGTTCAAAGACAGGAGCCCTCTGAAGCTTTCTTT. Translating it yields CASGLVVQRQEPSEAFF.

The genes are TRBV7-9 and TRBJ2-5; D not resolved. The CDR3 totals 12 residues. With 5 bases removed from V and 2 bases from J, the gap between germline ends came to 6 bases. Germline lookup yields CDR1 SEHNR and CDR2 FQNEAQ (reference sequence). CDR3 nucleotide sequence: TGTGCCAGCAGCCCTCAGCAAGAGACCCAGTACTTC. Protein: CASSPQQETQYF.

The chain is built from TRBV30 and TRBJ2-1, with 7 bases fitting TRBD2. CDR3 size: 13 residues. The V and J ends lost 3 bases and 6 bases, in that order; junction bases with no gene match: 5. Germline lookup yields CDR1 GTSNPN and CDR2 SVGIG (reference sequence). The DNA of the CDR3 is TGTGCCTGGAGCTCTAGCGGTGTCAATGAGCAGTTCTTC. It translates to CAWSSSGVNEQFF. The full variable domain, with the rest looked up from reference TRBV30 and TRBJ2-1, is SQTIHQWPATLVQPVGSPLSLECTVEGTSNPNLYWYRQAAGRGLQLLFYSVGIGQISSEVPQNLSASRPQDRQFILSSKKLLLSDSGFYLCAWSSSGVNEQFFGPGTRLTVL.

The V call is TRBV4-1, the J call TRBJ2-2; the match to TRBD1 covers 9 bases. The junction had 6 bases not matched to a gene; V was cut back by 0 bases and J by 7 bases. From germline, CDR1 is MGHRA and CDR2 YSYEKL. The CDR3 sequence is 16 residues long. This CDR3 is CASSQEKQGAVGELFF. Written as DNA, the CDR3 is TGCGCCAGCAGCCAAGAGAAACAGGGGGCGGTCGGGGAGCTGTTTTTT.

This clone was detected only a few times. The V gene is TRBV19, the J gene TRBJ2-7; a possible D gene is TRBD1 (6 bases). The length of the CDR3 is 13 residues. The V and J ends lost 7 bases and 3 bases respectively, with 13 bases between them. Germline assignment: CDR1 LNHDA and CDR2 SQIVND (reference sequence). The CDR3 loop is CASNRAGVYEQYF. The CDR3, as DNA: TGTGCCAGTAACAGGGCCGGCGTCTACGAGCAGTACTTC.